This TCR beta chain was captured in a study of T cell changes during pregnancy in multiple sclerosis (dated by TCRdb to the late 2010s). General notes on the study: Changes in the T cell repertoire over the course of pregnancy were examined in this study in women with multiple sclerosis.

The library was prepared using the immunoSEQ multiplex PCR assay. TCRdb obtained this table from immuneACCESS and retained in-frame rearrangements with V and J assigned. These tables miss some clones; where compared with another copy, unresolved V genes account for less than half of the shortfall, and the remainder is unexplained. The sample table shows around 100,000 clones, and about 93% are seen once. The ten largest clones represent 1.5% to 1.9% of the sample. The germline V gene sets CDR1 to SGDLS and CDR2 to YYNGEE. Cut back by 0 bases and 9 bases, the V and J ends lie 7 bases apart. The CDR3 holds 12 amino acids from the cysteine to the phenylalanine. Only the CDR3 DNA stays, 36 bases, in frame from base 1. About this clone itself: There is no known antigen for this receptor. Base qualities are missing; no much larger clone stands one base away.

The clonotype comes from a female donor with multiple sclerosis, enrolled in a pregnancy study. The chain couples TRBV9 to TRBJ2-1; the D gene is possibly TRBD2, with 6 bases matching. This specimen was peripheral blood, taken in the third trimester of pregnancy. DNA sequence: TGTGCCAGCAGCGTAGTCGGGGGTGAGCAGTTCTTC. Its product reads: CASSVVGGEQFF.